The 19 T cell receptor beta chains below come from one sample, sequenced in a study of CD8 T cells in Susac syndrome. Random hexamers were used to reverse transcribe the RNA input (roughly 0.5 to 1 ug). TCRdb passed the immunoSEQ multiplex PCR reads through MiXCR, listing each CDR3 protein once. The top ten clones hold about 0.26% of a sample with fewer than 80,000 distinct CDR3 sequences, approximately 95% of them seen once. Material for sequencing was CD8+ T cells from PBMCs. All receptors come from a human donor in good health.

This clonotype was seen once. This chain uses TRBV5-6 with TRBJ1-2; D ambiguous. The length of the CDR3 is 15 residues. V was shortened by 4 bases and J by 3 bases, with 16 bases between the two germline ends. Germline V gene lookup returns CDR1 SGHDT and CDR2 YYEEEE. CDR3 sequence reads: CASSASFREDYGYTF. The CDR3 coding sequence is TGTGCCAGCAGCGCCAGTTTCCGGGAGGACTATGGCTACACCTTC.

The genes are TRBV13 and TRBJ1-4; the D gene is possibly TRBD1 (5 bases). Deletions cut 5 bases from V and 8 bases from J, with 18 bases between. The CDR3 spans 15 residues. CDR1 is PRHDT and CDR2 is FYEKMQ in the germline V gene (reference sequence). The CDR3 here is CASSPPGGDGEKLFF. In DNA form, the CDR3 reads TGTGCCAGCAGCCCACCGGGAGGGGACGGGGAAAAACTGTTTTTT. Based on the CDR3 plus reference TRBV13 and TRBJ1-4, the full variable domain is AAGVIQSPRHLIKEKRETATLKCYPIPRHDTVYWYQQGPGQDPQFLISFYEKMQSDKGSIPDRFSAQQFSDYHSELNMSSLELGDSALYFCASSPPGGDGEKLFFGSGTQLSVL.

The chain employs TRBV23-1 and TRBJ1-6; D is ambiguous. TRBV23-1 is noted as an ORF with a role that remains uncertain. CDR3 size: 17 residues. V shed 0 bases and J shed 0 bases, with 9 bases lying between them. CDR3 sequence (DNA): TGCGCCAGCAGTCAATCAATCGGGAGCTCCTATAATTCACCCCTCCACTTT. It is translated as CASSQSIGSSYNSPLHF.

V and J are TRBV28 and TRBJ2-5; D possibly corresponds to TRBD1 (5 bases). The V gene's germline CDR1 is MDHEN and CDR2 SYDVKM. This CDR3 is built from 13 residues. V dropped 2 bases and J dropped 9 bases, with 13 bases sitting between them. The CDR3 region has the DNA TGTGCCAGCAGTTTAGAAAGGGGTTGGGCCCAGTACTTC. Its translation: CASSLERGWAQYF.

This chain joins TRBV13 and TRBJ2-6; D gene ambiguous. V was shortened by 5 bases and J by 4 bases, with 12 bases between the two germline ends. The CDR3 covers 15 residues. Germline V gene lookup returns CDR1 PRHDT and CDR2 FYEKMQ (reference sequence). The CDR3 bases are TGTGCCAGCAGCCTCACTGACGGCGGGGCCAACGTCCTGACTTTC. Protein sequence: CASSLTDGGANVLTF.

The V and J genes are TRBV9 and TRBJ1-1, with D possibly matching TRBD1 (5 bases). The CDR3 is made up of 15 amino acids. The germline V gene has CDR1 SGDLS and CDR2 YYNGEE. With 4 bases removed from V and 1 base from J, the gap between germline ends came to 14 bases. CDR3 in DNA: TGTGCCAGCAGCACCCGAGGGGAGGCGAACACTGAAGCTTTCTTT. Amino acids: CASSTRGEANTEAFF.

The chain carries TRBV6-2 or TRBV6-3 and TRBJ1-2; D is possibly TRBD1 (5 bases). Germline V lookup: CDR1 MNHEY, CDR2 SVGEGT. V lost 4 bases and J lost 1, with 10 bases in between. The CDR3 spans 14 residues. The CDR3 sequence is CASSSKQVNYGYTF. The CDR3 DNA follows: TGTGCCAGCAGTTCCAAACAGGTTAACTATGGCTACACCTTC.

This chain connects TRBV5-6 to TRBJ2-5; tentatively, D is TRBD2 (5 bases). V lost 6 bases and J 1 base, leaving 10 bases between the germline ends. CDR1 is SGHDT, CDR2 YYEEEE, per germline. There are 13 residues in the CDR3. Written as DNA, the CDR3 is TGTGCCAGCACAGTACTAGGCCAAGAGACCCAGTACTTC. This translates into CASTVLGQETQYF.

The V call is TRBV7-9, the J call TRBJ2-3, with D maybe TRBD1 (6 bases). CDR1 is SEHNR, CDR2 FQNEAQ, per germline (reference sequence). The CDR3 sequence is 15 residues long. V lost 4 bases, J lost 3 bases, and 14 bases lay in between. CDR3 in amino acids: CASSSLTGLTDTQYF. CDR3 bases: TGTGCCAGCAGCTCTCTTACAGGGTTAACAGATACGCAGTATTTT.

J is TRBJ2-5 and V is TRBV10-3, with unresolved D. The CDR3 length is 14 residues. CDR1 is ENHRY, CDR2 SYGVKD, per germline. Trimming took off 6 bases at V and 2 bases at J, with 13 bases between the two ends. The CDR3 loop is CAIRSPGQQETQYF. The CDR3 DNA reads TGTGCCATCAGATCTCCCGGGCAGCAAGAGACCCAGTACTTC.

The chain joins TRBV14 to TRBJ2-3, with TRBD2 matching 8 bases. V was pared by 2 bases and J by 3 bases, with 7 bases of the junction left unmatched. The CDR3 spans 16 residues. Per the germline V gene, CDR1 is SGHDN and CDR2 is FVKESK. CDR3 sequence reads: CASSQRRGGVTDTQYF. The CDR3 DNA sequence: TGTGCCAGCAGCCAAAGACGGGGGGGCGTGACAGATACGCAGTATTTT.

This clonotype appeared once. This chain uses TRBV19 with TRBJ2-3; D not resolved. From germline, CDR1 is LNHDA and CDR2 SQIVND (reference sequence). V lost 5 bases and J 0 bases, leaving 9 bases between the germline ends. The CDR3 totals 14 residues. The CDR3: CASSQWTSTDTQYF. DNA for the CDR3: TGTGCCAGTAGTCAGTGGACCAGCACAGATACGCAGTATTTT.

This sequence joins TRBV24-1 and TRBJ1-5, with D perhaps TRBD1 (5 bases). The CDR3 runs to 16 residues. Between the trimmed V and J ends, which lost 3 bases and 3 bases, there was a span of 14 bases. Germline CDR1 is KGHDR and CDR2 is SFDVKD. CDR3 region: CATSDPQDSSNQPQHF. CDR3 nucleotide sequence: TGTGCCACCAGTGATCCCCAAGACAGCTCCAATCAGCCCCAGCATTTT.

Here the CDR3 reads CASSFGASDGETQYF. The CDR3 coding sequence is TGTGCCAGCAGCTTCGGAGCTTCCGATGGAGAGACCCAGTACTTC. The chain uses TRBV7-9 and TRBJ2-5; D uncertain. Deletions cut 3 bases from V and 4 bases from J, with 15 bases between. The CDR3 loop spans 15 amino acids. Germline CDR1 is SEHNR and CDR2 is FQNEAQ (reference sequence).

The V and J genes are TRBV9 and TRBJ2-2, with TRBD2 matching over 7 bases. This CDR3 contains 16 residues. J lost 1 base, V lost 0 bases, and 3 bases had no gene match. Germline CDR1 is SGDLS and CDR2 is YYNGEE. In DNA form, the CDR3 reads TGTGCCAGCAGCGTAGAGATAGCGGGGAACACCGGGGAGCTGTTTTTT. It specifies CASSVEIAGNTGELFF. Full variable domain (remainder filled in from reference TRBV9 and TRBJ2-2): DSGVTQTPKHLITATGQRVTLRCSPRSGDLSVYWYQQSLDQGLQFLIQYYNGEERAKGNILERFSAQQFPDLHSELNLSSLELGDSALYFCASSVEIAGNTGELFFGEGSRLTVL.

The chain carries TRBV13 and TRBJ2-2; maybe TRBD2 (5 bases). Trimming stripped 6 bases from V and 6 bases from J, with 14 bases between. Germline V gives CDR1 PRHDT, CDR2 FYEKMQ (reference sequence). The CDR3 is 14 residues long. The CDR3 sequence is CASRAGSRSGELFF. The CDR3 DNA reads TGTGCCAGCAGGGCGGGCAGCAGGTCCGGGGAGCTGTTTTTT.

This clonotype was found once. This rearrangement joins TRBV4-1 to TRBJ2-7; D is unresolved. Trimming pared 4 bases from V and 5 bases from J, leaving 18 bases between. The length of the CDR3 is 15 residues. Looked up from germline, CDR1 is MGHRA and CDR2 is YSYEKL. CDR3 DNA sequence: TGCGCCAGCAGCCCCGGACCCTCCCAGGCCCACGAGCAGTACGTC. Translating gives CASSPGPSQAHEQYV.

The chain uses TRBV28 and TRBJ1-1, with TRBD1 matching 8 bases. Germline CDR1 reads MDHEN; CDR2 reads SYDVKM. The V segment lost 2 bases and the J segment 5 bases; nucleotides outside the gene matches: 10. CDR3 size: 16 residues. The CDR3 protein is CASSLGPQGAMTEAFF. The CDR3 nucleotides read TGTGCCAGCAGTTTAGGGCCCCAGGGGGCAATGACTGAAGCTTTCTTT.

This clonotype was seen only once. V is TRBV29-1 and J is TRBJ2-7; D gene ambiguous. The CDR3 spans 13 residues. Germline CDR1 SQVTM, CDR2 ANQGSEA. Trimming left V 0 bases short and J 1 base short, with 7 bases between. The CDR3 DNA reads TGCAGCGTTGAAGATACTCAGTCCTACGAGCAGTACTTC. Translation: CSVEDTQSYEQYF.